The next 20 T cell receptor beta chains were all read from a single sample in a study of blood T cell repertoires in COVID-19. Some clones are missing from TCRdb's copy, which holds only in-frame ones; the method was immunoSEQ multiplex PCR. The sample records 300,000 to 400,000 clones, roughly 90% being singletons. Source material: peripheral blood. These receptors originate from a woman in her seventies with COVID-19, enrolled during active disease.

V gene TRBV21-1 combines with J gene TRBJ1-1; TRBD1 is the table's D call and was not checked against the DNA. TRBV21-1 is annotated as a pseudogene. The CDR3 totals 13 residues. CDR3 sequence (DNA): TGTGCCAGCAGCAAAACAGGACAGGGGGCGACTTTCTTT. Residues: CASSKTGQGATFF.

This sequence joins TRBV7-9 and TRBJ2-7; 10 bases fit TRBD2. There are 15 residues in the CDR3. CDR1 SEHNR and CDR2 FQNEAQ come from the germline V gene (reference sequence). Trimming took 6 bases from V and 2 from J; bases not matched to a gene: 7. The CDR3 here is CASSPLAGGTYEQYF. The CDR3 DNA reads as TGTGCCAGCAGTCCCTTAGCGGGGGGAACCTACGAGCAGTACTTC.

Here the CDR3 reads CASRRASGYTF. The DNA for the CDR3 is TGTGCCAGCAGGCGGGCGTCGGGCTACACCTTC. The chain has TRBV12-3 or TRBV12-4 and TRBJ1-2, with unresolved D. This CDR3 is 11 amino acids long. V lost 6 bases, J lost 8 bases, and 10 bases lay in between.

This chain connects TRBV5-1 to TRBJ2-2, with a weak D call TRBD1 (5 bases). The length of the CDR3 is 13 residues. In germline, CDR1 is SGHRS, CDR2 YFSETQ. The germline V and J ends were trimmed by 3 bases and 8 bases, with 11 bases remaining between them. CDR3 loop: CASSSGMPGELFF. The CDR3 DNA follows: TGCGCCAGCAGCTCAGGGATGCCTGGGGAGCTGTTTTTT. Supplemented by reference TRBV5-1 and TRBJ2-2, the full variable domain reads KAGVTQTPRYLIKTRGQQVTLSCSPISGHRSVSWYQQTPGQGLQFLFEYFSETQRNKGNFPGRFSGRQFSNSRSEMNVSTLELGDSALYLCASSSGMPGELFFGEGSRLTVL.

The V and J genes are TRBV3-1 (or the pseudogene TRBV3-2) and TRBJ2-7; 8 nucleotides align to TRBD1. The CDR3 has 15 residues. In germline, CDR1 is LGHDT, CDR2 YNNKEL (reference sequence). Trimming cost V 4 bases and J 2 bases; bases outside gene matches: 7. CDR3 amino acids: CASSRDGTGPYEQYF. The CDR3 DNA reads TGTGCCAGCAGCCGAGACGGGACAGGCCCCTACGAGCAGTACTTC.

This chain links TRBV6-5 with TRBJ1-1, with D perhaps TRBD1 (5 bases). Germline V CDR1 and CDR2: MNHEY, SVGAGI. This CDR3 is built from 14 residues. Trimming took 6 bases from V and 0 from J, leaving 11 bases between them. CDR3 coding DNA: TGTGCCAGCAGATCAGGGTTCATGAACACTGAAGCTTTCTTT. This codes for CASRSGFMNTEAFF.

This clone was detected only once. V usage is TRBV6-6 and J usage is TRBJ1-5; perhaps TRBD1 as D (5 bases). Germline CDR1 MNHNY, CDR2 SVGAGI (reference sequence). The CDR3 runs to 14 residues. With 6 bases removed from V and 10 bases from J, the gap between germline ends came to 19 bases. As DNA, the CDR3 is TGTGCCAGCAGACGAGACTGGGGCAGAGTTCCCCAGCATTTT. This sequence encodes CASRRDWGRVPQHF.

The chain uses TRBV7-2 and TRBJ2-7; 10 bases agree with TRBD1. This CDR3 is built from 13 residues. The germline V gene encodes CDR1 SGHTA and CDR2 FQGNSA. V trimming: 6 bases; J trimming: 13 bases; junction bases outside the gene matches: 12. The CDR3 DNA follows: TGTGCCAGCAGGGCTCCAGGGACAGGGGAACATTACTTC. Translating it yields CASRAPGTGEHYF. The full variable domain, completed using reference TRBV7-2 and TRBJ2-7, is GAGVSQSPSNKVTEKGKDVELRCDPISGHTALYWYRQSLGQGLEFLIYFQGNSAPDKSGLPSDRFSAERTGGSVSTLTIQRTQQEDSAVYLCASRAPGTGEHYFGPGTRLTVT.

This clone appeared once. CDR3 bases: TGTGCCAGCAGTTCCCCCCGGACTAGGGGTGAGAATGAGCAGTTCTTC. This codes for CASSSPRTRGENEQFF. The gene calls are TRBV6-5 and TRBJ2-1, with 7 nucleotides matching TRBD2. J was trimmed by 7 bases and V by 4 bases; bases with no gene match: 13. In germline, CDR1 is MNHEY, CDR2 SVGAGI. CDR3 length equals 16 residues.

This chain connects TRBV19 to TRBJ1-1; D gene unclear. V was clipped by 4 bases and J by 2 bases, with 17 bases between them. This CDR3 comprises 16 residues. Germline values: CDR1 LNHDA, CDR2 SQIVND (reference sequence). CDR3: CASSTGRPYPNTEAFF. The CDR3 bases are TGTGCCAGTAGTACCGGCAGGCCATACCCCAACACTGAAGCTTTCTTT.

The chain has TRBV13 and TRBJ1-3, with a weak D call TRBD1 (5 bases). The CDR3 is made up of 15 amino acids. Germline CDR1 and CDR2: PRHDT and FYEKMQ (reference sequence). The V end lost 4 bases, the J end lost 2 bases, and 12 bases lay between the germline ends. The CDR3 here is CASSSLGVPGNTIYF. DNA for the CDR3: TGTGCCAGCAGCTCGTTAGGGGTACCTGGAAACACCATATATTTT.

The chain has TRBV9 and TRBJ2-5, with TRBD2 identical over 9 bases. The CDR3 length is 17 residues. Germline CDR1 is SGDLS and CDR2 is YYNGEE. With V trimmed by 3 bases and J by 0 bases, 9 bases remained unmatched. CDR3 in DNA: TGTGCCAGCAGCGAGGGGGGGCTAGCGGGGAACCAAGAGACCCAGTACTTC. This translates into CASSEGGLAGNQETQYF.

The chain couples TRBV27 to TRBJ1-1; D may be TRBD1 (5 bases). The CDR3 has 14 amino acids. Germline values: CDR1 MNHEY, CDR2 SMNVEV (reference sequence). The germline V and J ends were trimmed by 9 bases and 5 bases, with 19 bases remaining between them. The CDR3 DNA is TGTGCCAGTACCACTCTGGGGGGGGGTACTGAAGCTTTCTTT. It translates to CASTTLGGGTEAFF.

The chain links TRBV6-1 to TRBJ2-5; D possibly corresponds to TRBD1 (6 bases). Per the germline V gene, CDR1 is MNHNS and CDR2 is SASEGT. CDR3 length: 14 residues. V was clipped by 6 bases and J by 1 base, with 12 bases between them. CDR3 region: CASSNTGSQETQYF. The CDR3 region has the DNA TGTGCCAGCAGCAATACAGGGTCCCAAGAGACCCAGTACTTC.

This sequence joins TRBV3-1 (or the pseudogene TRBV3-2) and TRBJ1-6, with D perhaps matching TRBD1 (6 bases). The CDR3 has 16 amino acids. Germline assignment: CDR1 LGHDT and CDR2 YNNKEL (reference sequence). Between the trimmed V and J ends, which lost 2 bases and 7 bases, there was a span of 15 bases. CDR3: CASSQPDRLGNSPLHF. The CDR3 DNA reads as TGTGCCAGCAGCCAACCCGACAGGTTGGGAAATTCACCCCTCCACTTT.

The chain employs TRBV6-5 and TRBJ2-3, with TRBD2 matching over 7 bases. Germline CDR1 is MNHEY and CDR2 is SVGAGI. The CDR3 runs to 14 residues. V lost 6 bases to trimming and J lost 4 bases; unmatched junction nucleotides: 7. The CDR3 sequence: CASRASGGADTQYF. In DNA form, the CDR3 reads TGTGCCAGCAGAGCTAGCGGCGGGGCAGATACGCAGTATTTT.

The genes are TRBV28 and TRBJ2-1; 7 bases map to TRBD1. Germline assignment: CDR1 MDHEN and CDR2 SYDVKM. The CDR3 runs to 13 residues. Losses at the gene ends were 2 bases for V and 7 bases for J; bases not matched to a gene: 2. This chain's CDR3 is CASSLAGGNEQFF. For the CDR3, the DNA is TGTGCCAGCAGTTTAGCAGGGGGAAATGAGCAGTTCTTC.

This clone was detected a few times. This sequence joins TRBV19 and TRBJ2-7, with D perhaps TRBD2 (5 bases). V shed 4 bases and J shed 3 bases, with 13 bases lying between them. The CDR3 spans 14 residues. Germline V gives CDR1 LNHDA, CDR2 SQIVND (reference sequence). The CDR3 spells CASSRAGDYYEQYF. CDR3 nucleotide sequence: TGTGCCAGTAGTAGGGCAGGCGACTACTACGAGCAGTACTTC. Full variable domain (remainder filled in from reference TRBV19 and TRBJ2-7): DGGITQSPKYLFRKEGQNVTLSCEQNLNHDAMYWYRQDPGQGLRLIYYSQIVNDFQKGDIAEGYSVSREKKESFPLTVTSAQKNPTAFYLCASSRAGDYYEQYFGPGTRLTVT.

The chain uses TRBV29-1 and TRBJ1-5, with D unresolved. The CDR3 runs 13 residues. The V end was cut by 4 bases, the J end by 1 base, with 8 bases between. Germline lookup yields CDR1 SQVTM and CDR2 ANQGSEA. The CDR3 coding sequence is TGCAGCGTTGGAGGTGGAAGCAATCAGCCCCAGCATTTT. It is translated as CSVGGGSNQPQHF. The whole variable domain, remainder taken from reference TRBV29-1 and TRBJ1-5, is SAVISQKPSRDICQRGTSLTIQCQVDSQVTMMFWYRQQPGQSLTLIATANQGSEATYESGFVIDKFPISRPNLTFSTLTVSNMSPEDSSIYLCSVGGGSNQPQHFGDGTRLSIL.

Turning to this clone: Other DNA sequences in this specimen translate into the identical CDR3. This chain joins TRBV5-4 and TRBJ1-5; D not certain. The germline CDR1 and CDR2 sequences are SGHNT and YYREEE (reference sequence). V was clipped by 4 bases and J by 5 bases, with 10 bases between them. This CDR3 has 13 residues. CDR3 loop: CASSLGLDQPQHF. The CDR3 DNA reads as TGTGCCAGCAGCCTCGGACTCGATCAGCCCCAGCATTTT. Variable domain in full (rest from reference TRBV5-4 and TRBJ1-5): ETGVTQSPTHLIKTRGQQVTLRCSSQSGHNTVSWYQQALGQGPQFIFQYYREEENGRGNFPPRFSGLQFPNYSSELNVNALELDDSALYLCASSLGLDQPQHFGDGTRLSIL.